The next 7 T cell receptor beta chains were all read from a single sample in a study of blood T cells in healthy people across ages. Then a second PCR, running roughly 7 to 11 cycles, was carried out with a sample-barcoded 5' primer and a J-beta primer mix. MiXCR, applied by TCRdb to the 5' RACE reads, yields one record per CDR3 protein. The sample yields approximately 1.5 million distinct CDR3 sequences, about 45% seen once. What was sequenced was blood. All receptors derive from a woman between 18 and 29 years old in good health.

V and J are TRBV28 and TRBJ2-7; D ambiguous. Germline CDR1 is MDHEN and CDR2 is SYDVKM. V lost 1 base, J lost 0 bases, and 10 bases lay in between. The CDR3 contains 15 residues. In DNA, the CDR3 is TGTGCCAGCAGTTTATTCGTCCGGGCCTCCTACGAGCAGTACTTC. Protein sequence: CASSLFVRASYEQYF.

In this sample, this clonotype turned up a few times. The rearrangement uses TRBV28 and TRBJ2-1; D may match TRBD1 or TRBD2 (5 bases each). The germline V and J ends were trimmed by 6 bases and 6 bases, with 15 bases remaining between them. The CDR3 is 14 amino acids. Germline CDR1 and CDR2: MDHEN and SYDVKM. CDR3 nucleotides: TGTGCCAGCAGCTTGGACGGTGGGGGCAATGAGCAGTTCTTC. Its protein is CASSLDGGGNEQFF.

This chain uses TRBV10-3 with TRBJ1-1; tentatively, D is TRBD1 (5 bases). The CDR3 covers 13 residues. The germline CDR1 and CDR2 sequences are ENHRY and SYGVKD. The ends were cut back, 8 bases at V and 3 bases at J, with 13 bases in the middle. The chain's CDR3 is CAIVPGGYTEAFF. The CDR3 coding sequence is TGTGCCATCGTCCCCGGGGGGTACACTGAAGCTTTCTTT.

The chain links TRBV5-1 to TRBJ1-1; D remains ambiguous. The CDR3 extends over 15 amino acids. Per the germline V gene, CDR1 is SGHRS and CDR2 is YFSETQ. Trimming cost V 1 base and J 3 bases, with 13 bases left between them. The CDR3 DNA sequence: TGCGCCAGCAGCTTGTCCCACCCTGGGGACACTGAAGCTTTCTTT. Its protein is CASSLSHPGDTEAFF.

This chain uses TRBV7-3 with TRBJ2-7, with a tentative D call TRBD2 (5 bases). The CDR3 sequence is 15 residues long. V lost 5 bases to trimming and J lost 2 bases, with 16 bases between them. CDR1 is SGHTA and CDR2 is FQGTGA in the germline V gene. The CDR3 loop reads CASSPSGGLTYEQYF. CDR3 bases: TGTGCCAGCAGCCCCAGCGGCGGTTTAACCTACGAGCAGTACTTC.

Only a few counts were recorded for this clonotype. The chain is built from TRBV7-6 and TRBJ2-7, with 7 bases lining up with TRBD1. This CDR3 contains 15 residues. The germline V gene encodes CDR1 SGHVS and CDR2 FNYEAQ. The ends lost 4 bases at V and 2 bases at J; junction bases unmatched: 8. The CDR3 bases are TGTGCCAGCAGCTCTAGTCCCGGGACAGCCTACGAGCAGTACTTC. Its protein is CASSSSPGTAYEQYF.

This clonotype was found a few times. The CDR3 sequence: CATSSTLAGGYNEQFF. CDR3 sequence (DNA): TGTGCCACCAGCAGTACACTAGCGGGAGGCTACAATGAGCAGTTCTTC. The rearrangement links TRBV15 to TRBJ2-1; 12 nucleotides match TRBD2. V was clipped by 3 bases and J by 3 bases; unmatched bases: 3. This CDR3 is built from 16 residues. Germline values: CDR1 LNHNV, CDR2 YYDKDF (reference sequence).